The clone carrying this T cell receptor beta chain was seen many times. Its antigen remains unknown. This sample is drawn from a study of T-cell reconstitution after alpha-beta-depleted transplantation in children. The study's findings and limits: Fresh T-cell production supplied most of the T-cell counts and diversity seen one year after transplant. Several hundred expanded graft clones reportedly were the source of alpha-beta T cells about two months after transplant.

This CDR3 has 17 amino acids. V was cut by 1 base and J by 0 bases, with 13 bases left in between. Germline loops: CDR1 SGHTA, CDR2 FQGNSA. The TCRbeta library incorporated unique molecular identifiers. From the PCR reads, TCRdb called clonotypes with MiXCR, one entry per CDR3 protein. The table lists 330,000 or so distinct CDR3 sequences, 7.5% to 9% of them singletons. This rearrangement joins TRBV7-2 to TRBJ1-5; D is possibly TRBD1 (5 bases). The receptor comes from a female patient under 10 years old who had a stem cell transplant for Fanconi anemia, so the T cells may come from the graft donor. The material was peripheral blood, obtained 360 days after TCRalphabeta/CD19-depleted stem cell transplant. CDR3 nucleotides: TGTGCCAGCAGCTTAGTCGGTGGGGCTGGTAGCAATCAGCCCCAGCATTTT. Amino acid sequence: CASSLVGGAGSNQPQHF. The full variable domain, rest sourced from reference TRBV7-2 and TRBJ1-5, is GAGVSQSPSNKVTEKGKDVELRCDPISGHTALYWYRQSLGQGLEFLIYFQGNSAPDKSGLPSDRFSAERTGGSVSTLTIQRTQQEDSAVYLCASSLVGGAGSNQPQHFGDGTRLSIL.